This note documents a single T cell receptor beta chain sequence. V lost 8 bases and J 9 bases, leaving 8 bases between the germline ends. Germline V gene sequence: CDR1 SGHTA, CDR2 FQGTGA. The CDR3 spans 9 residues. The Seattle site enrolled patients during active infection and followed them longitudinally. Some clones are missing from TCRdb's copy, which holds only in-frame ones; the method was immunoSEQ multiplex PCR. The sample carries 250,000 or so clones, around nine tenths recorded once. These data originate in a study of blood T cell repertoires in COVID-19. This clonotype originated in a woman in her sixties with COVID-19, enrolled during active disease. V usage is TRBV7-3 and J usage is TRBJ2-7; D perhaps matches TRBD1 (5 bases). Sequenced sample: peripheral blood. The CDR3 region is CASADTQYF. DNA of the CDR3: TGTGCCAGCGCGGACACGCAGTACTTC.